This T cell receptor beta chain was identified in a study of blood T cell repertoires in COVID-19. In the original processing: From reference gene primer amplification, estimates of nucleated cell counts were derived. Profiling relied on immunoSEQ multiplex PCR, and the TCRdb table lists in-frame clones only, not all of them. V, J and clone size were drawn from that table, and D and trimming were deduced from the DNA. This table has around 450,000 clones, roughly 91% appearing once. Germline-derived CDR1 and CDR2 are SGDLS and YYNGEE. This CDR3 is 15 amino acids long. V gave up 0 bases and J gave up 2 bases, with 9 bases separating them. This clone was detected once.

The sample was peripheral blood. This chain joins TRBV9 and TRBJ1-3; unclear D gene. The sequence was collected from a woman in her twenties or thirties with acute or convalescent COVID-19. The CDR3: CASSVGQAAGNTIYF. DNA of the CDR3: TGTGCCAGCAGCGTAGGGCAGGCCGCTGGAAACACCATATATTTT.